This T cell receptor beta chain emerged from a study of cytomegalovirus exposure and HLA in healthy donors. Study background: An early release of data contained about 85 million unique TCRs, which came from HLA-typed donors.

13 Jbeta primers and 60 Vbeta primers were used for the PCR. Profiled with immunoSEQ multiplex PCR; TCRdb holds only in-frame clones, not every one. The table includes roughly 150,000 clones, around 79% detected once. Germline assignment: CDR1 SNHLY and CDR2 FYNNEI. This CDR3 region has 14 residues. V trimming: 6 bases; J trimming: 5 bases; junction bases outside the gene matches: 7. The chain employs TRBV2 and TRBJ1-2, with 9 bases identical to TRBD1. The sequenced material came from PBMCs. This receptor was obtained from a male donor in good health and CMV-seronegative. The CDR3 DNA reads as TGTGCCAGCAGATACAGGGGGCCCGGGTATGGCTACACCTTC. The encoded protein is CASRYRGPGYGYTF.